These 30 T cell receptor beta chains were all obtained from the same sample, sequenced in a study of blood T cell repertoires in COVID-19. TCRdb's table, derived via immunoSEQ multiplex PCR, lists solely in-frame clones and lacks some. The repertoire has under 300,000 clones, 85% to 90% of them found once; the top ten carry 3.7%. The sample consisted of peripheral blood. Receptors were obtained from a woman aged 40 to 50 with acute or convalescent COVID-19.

The CDR3 DNA is TGTGCTAGTGGTTTGGCAACCTTTGGGGGGAATGAGCAGTTCTTC. This encodes CASGLATFGGNEQFF. This chain connects TRBV12-5 to TRBJ2-1; the D gene is possibly TRBD2 (6 bases). Trimming cost V 1 base and J 7 bases, with 14 bases left between them. Looked up from germline, CDR1 is LGHNT and CDR2 is FRNRAP. The CDR3 spans 15 residues.

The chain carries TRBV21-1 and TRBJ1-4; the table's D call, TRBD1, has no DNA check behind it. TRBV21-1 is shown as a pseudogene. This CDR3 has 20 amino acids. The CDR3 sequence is CASSPWITGALVATNEKLFF. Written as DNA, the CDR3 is TGTGCCAGCAGCCCTTGGATCACAGGGGCTCTAGTTGCAACTAATGAAAAACTGTTTTTT.

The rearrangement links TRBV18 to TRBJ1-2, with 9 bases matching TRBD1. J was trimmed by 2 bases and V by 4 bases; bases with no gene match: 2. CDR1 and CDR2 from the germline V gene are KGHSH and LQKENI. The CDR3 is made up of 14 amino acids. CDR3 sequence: CASSRGTGNYGYTF. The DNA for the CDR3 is TGTGCCAGCTCACGGGGGACAGGGAACTATGGCTACACCTTC.

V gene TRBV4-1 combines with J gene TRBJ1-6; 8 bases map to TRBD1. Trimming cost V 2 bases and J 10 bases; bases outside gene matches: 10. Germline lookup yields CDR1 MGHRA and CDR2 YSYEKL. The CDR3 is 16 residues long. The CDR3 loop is CASSQPRDRRGSPLHF. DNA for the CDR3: TGCGCCAGCAGCCAACCCCGGGACAGGCGAGGGTCACCCCTCCACTTT.

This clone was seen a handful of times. The CDR3 reads CASSLGTGGTHGYTF. The DNA for the CDR3 is TGTGCCAGCAGCTTAGGAACAGGGGGAACCCATGGCTACACCTTC. This chain joins TRBV7-8 and TRBJ1-2, with 8 bases that match TRBD1. Germline V gives CDR1 SGHVS, CDR2 FQNEAQ. This CDR3 has 15 residues. V gave up 1 base and J gave up 6 bases; unmatched junction bases: 7.

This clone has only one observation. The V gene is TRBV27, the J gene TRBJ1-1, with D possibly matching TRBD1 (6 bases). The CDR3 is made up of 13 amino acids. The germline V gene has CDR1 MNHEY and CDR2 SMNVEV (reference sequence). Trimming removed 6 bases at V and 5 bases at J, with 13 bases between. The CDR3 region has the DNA TGTGCCAGCAGACCCACAGGGTTGACTGAAGCTTTCTTT. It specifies CASRPTGLTEAFF.

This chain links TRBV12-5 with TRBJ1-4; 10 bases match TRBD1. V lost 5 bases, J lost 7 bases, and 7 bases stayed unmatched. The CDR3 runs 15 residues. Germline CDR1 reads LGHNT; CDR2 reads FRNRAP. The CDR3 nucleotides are TGTGCTAGTGGTCCATGGACAGGGGGGAGTGAAAAACTGTTTTTT. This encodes CASGPWTGGSEKLFF.

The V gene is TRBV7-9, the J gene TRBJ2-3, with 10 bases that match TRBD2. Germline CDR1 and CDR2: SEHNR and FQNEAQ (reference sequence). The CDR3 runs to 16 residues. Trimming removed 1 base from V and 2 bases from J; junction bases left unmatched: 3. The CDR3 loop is CASSLVGLADTDTQYF. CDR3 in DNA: TGTGCCAGCAGCTTAGTTGGACTAGCGGACACAGATACGCAGTATTTT. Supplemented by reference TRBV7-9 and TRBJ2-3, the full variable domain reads DTGVSQNPRHKITKRGQNVTFRCDPISEHNRLYWYRQTLGQGPEFLTYFQNEAQLEKSRLLSDRFSAERPKGSFSTLEIQRTEQGDSAMYLCASSLVGLADTDTQYFGPGTRLTVL.

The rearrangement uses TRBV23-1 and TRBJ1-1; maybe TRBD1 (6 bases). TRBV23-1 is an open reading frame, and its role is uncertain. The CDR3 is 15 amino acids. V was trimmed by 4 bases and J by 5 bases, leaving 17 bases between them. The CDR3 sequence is CASSLLGGGGTEAFF. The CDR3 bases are TGCGCCAGCAGTCTCCTAGGGGGAGGGGGTACTGAAGCTTTCTTT.

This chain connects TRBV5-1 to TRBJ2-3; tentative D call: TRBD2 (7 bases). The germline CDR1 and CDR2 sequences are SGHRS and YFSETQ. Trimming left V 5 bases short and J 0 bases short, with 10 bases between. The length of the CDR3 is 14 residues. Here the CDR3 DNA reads TGCGCCAGCAGGGAGGGGGGGAGCACAGATACGCAGTATTTT. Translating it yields CASREGGSTDTQYF.

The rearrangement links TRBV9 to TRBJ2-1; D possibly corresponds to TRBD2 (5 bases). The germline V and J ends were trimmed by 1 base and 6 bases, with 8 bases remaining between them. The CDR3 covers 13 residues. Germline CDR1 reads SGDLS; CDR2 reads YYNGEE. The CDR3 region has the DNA TGTGCCAGCAGCGTAATCAGCGGCAATGAGCAGTTCTTC. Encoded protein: CASSVISGNEQFF.

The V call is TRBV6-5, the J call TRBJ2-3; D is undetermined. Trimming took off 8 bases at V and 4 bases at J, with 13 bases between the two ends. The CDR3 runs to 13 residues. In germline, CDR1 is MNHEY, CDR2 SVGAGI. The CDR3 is CASGPGFPDTQYF. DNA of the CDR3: TGTGCCAGCGGCCCCGGGTTCCCAGATACGCAGTATTTT.

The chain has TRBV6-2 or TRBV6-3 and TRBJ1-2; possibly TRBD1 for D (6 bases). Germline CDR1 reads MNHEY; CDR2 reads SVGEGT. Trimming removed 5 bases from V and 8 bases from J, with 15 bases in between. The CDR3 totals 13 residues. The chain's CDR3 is CASSKLTGYGYTF. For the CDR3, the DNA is TGTGCCAGCAGTAAACTAACAGGGTACGGCTACACCTTC.

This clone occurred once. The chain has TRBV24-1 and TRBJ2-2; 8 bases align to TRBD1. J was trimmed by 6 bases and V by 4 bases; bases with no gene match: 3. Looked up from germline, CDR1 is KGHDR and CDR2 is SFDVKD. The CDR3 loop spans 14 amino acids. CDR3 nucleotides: TGTGCCACCAGTGACAGGGGGCAAGCCGGGGAGCTGTTTTTT. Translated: CATSDRGQAGELFF.

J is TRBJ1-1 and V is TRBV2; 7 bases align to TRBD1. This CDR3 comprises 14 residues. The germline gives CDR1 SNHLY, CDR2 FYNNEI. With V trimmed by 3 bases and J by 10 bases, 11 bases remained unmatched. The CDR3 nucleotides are TGTGCCAGCAGTGACCACCCGGGCAGGGGGAGAGCTTTCTTT. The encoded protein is CASSDHPGRGRAFF.

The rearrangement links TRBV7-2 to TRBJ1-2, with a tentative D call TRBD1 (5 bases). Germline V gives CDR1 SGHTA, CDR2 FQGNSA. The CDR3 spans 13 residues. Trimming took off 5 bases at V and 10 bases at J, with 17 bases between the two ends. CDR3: CASSTQGAGPYTF. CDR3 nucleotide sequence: TGTGCCAGCAGCACCCAAGGGGCAGGGCCCTACACCTTC.

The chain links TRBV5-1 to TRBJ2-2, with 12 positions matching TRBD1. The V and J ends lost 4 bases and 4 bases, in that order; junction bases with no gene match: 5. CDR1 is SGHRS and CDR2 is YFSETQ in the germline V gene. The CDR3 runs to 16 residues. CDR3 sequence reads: CASSAGQGAGTGELFF. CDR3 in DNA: TGCGCCAGCAGCGCGGGACAGGGGGCGGGCACCGGGGAGCTGTTTTTT.

CDR3: CASSVDKSGQYF. In DNA, the CDR3 is TGCGCCAGCAGTGTTGACAAAAGCGGGCAGTATTTT. The chain joins TRBV10-1 to TRBJ2-3, with a weak D call TRBD2 (5 bases). From germline, CDR1 is WNHNN and CDR2 SYGVQD (reference sequence). V was clipped by 4 bases and J by 11 bases, with 13 bases between them. This CDR3 region has 12 residues.

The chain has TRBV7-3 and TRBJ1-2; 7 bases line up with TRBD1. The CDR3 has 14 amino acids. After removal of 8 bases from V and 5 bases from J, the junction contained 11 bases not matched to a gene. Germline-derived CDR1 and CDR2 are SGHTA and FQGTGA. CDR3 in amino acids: CASGAGGEGYGYTF. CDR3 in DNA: TGTGCCAGCGGGGCAGGGGGTGAAGGGTATGGCTACACCTTC.

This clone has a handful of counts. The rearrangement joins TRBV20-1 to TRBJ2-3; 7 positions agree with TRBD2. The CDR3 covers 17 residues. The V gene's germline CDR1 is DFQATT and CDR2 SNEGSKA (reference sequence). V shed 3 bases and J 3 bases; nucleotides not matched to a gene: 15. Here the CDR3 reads CSASPSSRGSGTDTQYF. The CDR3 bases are TGCAGTGCTAGTCCTTCTTCGCGGGGGTCCGGGACAGATACGCAGTATTTT.

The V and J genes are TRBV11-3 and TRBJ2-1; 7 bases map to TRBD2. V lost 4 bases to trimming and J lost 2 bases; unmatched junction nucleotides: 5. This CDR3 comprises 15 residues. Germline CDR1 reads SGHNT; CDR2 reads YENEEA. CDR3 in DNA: TGTGCCAGCAGCTCCCTAGCGGAAGCCTACAATGAGCAGTTCTTC. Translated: CASSSLAEAYNEQFF.

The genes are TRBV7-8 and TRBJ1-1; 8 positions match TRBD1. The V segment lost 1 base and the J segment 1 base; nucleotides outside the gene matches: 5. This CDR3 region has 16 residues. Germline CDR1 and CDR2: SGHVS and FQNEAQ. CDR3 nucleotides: TGTGCCAGCAGCTTAGACAGGACAGGGAGGAACACTGAAGCTTTCTTT. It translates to CASSLDRTGRNTEAFF.

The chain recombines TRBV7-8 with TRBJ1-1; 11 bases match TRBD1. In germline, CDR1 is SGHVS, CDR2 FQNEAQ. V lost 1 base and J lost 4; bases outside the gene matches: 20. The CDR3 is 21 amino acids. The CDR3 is CASSLVVRYPGTGGRRTEAFF. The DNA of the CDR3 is TGTGCCAGCAGCTTAGTAGTCCGGTACCCCGGGACAGGGGGTCGTCGCACTGAAGCTTTCTTT.

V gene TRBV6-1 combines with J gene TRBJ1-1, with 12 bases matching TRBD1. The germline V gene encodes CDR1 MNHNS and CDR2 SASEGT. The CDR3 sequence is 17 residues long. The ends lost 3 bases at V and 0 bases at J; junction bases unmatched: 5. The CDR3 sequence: CASSDGTGGFMNTEAFF. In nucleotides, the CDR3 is TGTGCCAGCAGTGACGGGACAGGGGGCTTCATGAACACTGAAGCTTTCTTT.

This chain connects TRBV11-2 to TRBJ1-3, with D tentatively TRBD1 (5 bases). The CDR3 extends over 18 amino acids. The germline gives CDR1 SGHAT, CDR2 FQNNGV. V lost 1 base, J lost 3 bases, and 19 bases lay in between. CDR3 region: CASSLARTGTGVGNTIYF. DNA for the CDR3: TGTGCCAGCAGCTTAGCCCGAACAGGCACTGGAGTTGGAAACACCATATATTTT.

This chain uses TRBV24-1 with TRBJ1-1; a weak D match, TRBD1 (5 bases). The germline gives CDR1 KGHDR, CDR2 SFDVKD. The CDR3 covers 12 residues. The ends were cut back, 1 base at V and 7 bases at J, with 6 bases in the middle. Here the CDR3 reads CATSDFTGEAFF. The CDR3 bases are TGTGCCACCAGTGATTTTACAGGTGAAGCTTTCTTT.

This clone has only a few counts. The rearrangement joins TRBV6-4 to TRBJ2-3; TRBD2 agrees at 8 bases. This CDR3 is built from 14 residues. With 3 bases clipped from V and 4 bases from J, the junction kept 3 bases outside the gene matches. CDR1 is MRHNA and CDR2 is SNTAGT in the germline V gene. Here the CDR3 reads CASSEVSGADTQYF. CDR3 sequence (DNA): TGTGCCAGCAGTGAAGTTAGCGGGGCAGATACGCAGTATTTT.

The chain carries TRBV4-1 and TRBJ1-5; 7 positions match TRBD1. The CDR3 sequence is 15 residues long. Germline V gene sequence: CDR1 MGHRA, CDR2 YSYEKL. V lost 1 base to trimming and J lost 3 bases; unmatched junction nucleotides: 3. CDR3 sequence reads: CASSQGDRDNQPQHF. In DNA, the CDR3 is TGCGCCAGCAGCCAAGGTGACAGGGACAATCAGCCCCAGCATTTT.

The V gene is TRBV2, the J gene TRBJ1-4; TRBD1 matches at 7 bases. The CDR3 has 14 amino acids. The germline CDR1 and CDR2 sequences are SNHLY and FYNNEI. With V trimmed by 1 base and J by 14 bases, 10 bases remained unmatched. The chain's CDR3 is CASSEGQGMDELFF. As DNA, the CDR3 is TGTGCCAGCAGTGAAGGACAGGGTATGGACGAGCTGTTTTTT.

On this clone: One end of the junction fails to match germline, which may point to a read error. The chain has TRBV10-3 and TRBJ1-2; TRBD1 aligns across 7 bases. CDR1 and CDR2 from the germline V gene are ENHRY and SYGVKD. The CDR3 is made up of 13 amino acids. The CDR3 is CAIRADRNYGYTF. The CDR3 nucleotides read TGTGCCATCAGGGCGGACAGGAACTACGGCTACACCTTC.